The clone carrying this TCR beta chain was observed at least ten times. Antigen unknown. For the second PCR, which ran for about 7 to 11 cycles, a sample-barcoded 5' primer and a J-beta primer mix were used. TCRdb reprocessed the 5' RACE reads via MiXCR and lists one record per CDR3 protein. The data show over 550,000 distinct CDR3 sequences, with about 30% seen just once and 15% to 17% held by the top ten. This sample is part of a study of blood T cells in healthy people across ages. Overall study results and limits: PBMCs were not sorted, which prevented a conclusive comparison of naive versus antigen-experienced cells.

There are 12 residues in the CDR3. V dropped 7 bases and J dropped 6 bases, with 13 bases sitting between them. Germline CDR1 and CDR2: MNHEY and SMNVEV (reference sequence). Sequencing input: blood. The receptor comes from a woman aged 80 or over in good health. The chain carries TRBV27 and TRBJ2-7; D call uncertain. The CDR3 DNA sequence: TGTGCCAGCAAATCGTCCTTATCCGAGCAGTACTTC. Translated: CASKSSLSEQYF.